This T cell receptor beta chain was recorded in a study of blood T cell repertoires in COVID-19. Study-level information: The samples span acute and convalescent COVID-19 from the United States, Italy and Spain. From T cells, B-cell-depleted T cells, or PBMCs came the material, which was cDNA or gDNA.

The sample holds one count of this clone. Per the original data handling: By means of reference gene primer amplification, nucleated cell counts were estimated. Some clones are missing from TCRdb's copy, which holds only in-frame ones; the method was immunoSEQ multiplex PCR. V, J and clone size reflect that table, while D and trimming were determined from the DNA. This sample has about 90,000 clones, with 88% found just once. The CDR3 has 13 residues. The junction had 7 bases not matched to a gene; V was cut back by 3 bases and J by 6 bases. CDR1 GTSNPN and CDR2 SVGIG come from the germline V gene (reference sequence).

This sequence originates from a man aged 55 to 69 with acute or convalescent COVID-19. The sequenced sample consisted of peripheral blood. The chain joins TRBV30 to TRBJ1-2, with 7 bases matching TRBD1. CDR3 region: CAWSLTGLDGYTF. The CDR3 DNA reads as TGTGCCTGGAGCCTGACAGGGTTGGATGGCTACACCTTC.